This T cell receptor (beta chain) was sequenced in a study of blood T cell repertoires in COVID-19. The data were produced by immunoSEQ multiplex PCR, yet TCRdb's version contains in-frame clones alone and is incomplete. The repertoire includes 150,000 or so clones, around 90% of them detected once, and approximately 0.55% sits in the top ten. Trimming removed 6 bases from V and 9 bases from J; junction bases left unmatched: 22. CDR1 is MGHRA and CDR2 is YSYEKL in the germline V gene. This CDR3 spans 18 amino acids. The rearrangement uses TRBV4-1 and TRBJ2-1, with 8 bases that match TRBD1. This receptor was obtained from a man aged 50 to 59 with acute or convalescent COVID-19. The material sequenced was peripheral blood. The CDR3 region is CASRTDRGVSRRKTEQFF. In DNA, the CDR3 is TGCGCCAGCAGAACAGACAGGGGAGTGAGCCGAAGGAAAACTGAGCAGTTCTTC.